The rows below give T cell receptor beta chains drawn from one sample of a study of blood T cell repertoires in COVID-19. Using immunoSEQ multiplex PCR, the repertoire was profiled, and TCRdb retains in-frame clones only, with some absent. The table shows about 62,000 clones, with 80% to 90% occurring only once. The sample consisted of peripheral blood. These receptors were obtained from a woman over 75 with acute or convalescent COVID-19. Each CDR3 is given with its conserved first and last residue. The order of the fields is D gene, V gene, clone size, J gene, CDR3 protein, CDR3 DNA. A D gene is named only where the DNA matches it firmly. Size tells how often a clone was seen (once, few, many) or the class of an expanded clone, and some rows leave it out.

D gene: .; V gene: TRBV4-1; clone size: .; J gene: TRBJ1-1; CDR3 protein: CASSPVLRRSRMNTEAFF; CDR3 DNA: TGCGCCAGCAGCCCTGTTTTAAGAAGGTCTAGGATGAACACTGAAGCTTTCTTT
D gene: .; V gene: TRBV27; clone size: .; J gene: TRBJ1-2; CDR3 protein: CASSRGSLYGYTF; CDR3 DNA: TGTGCCAGCAGTCGTGGGAGCCTCTATGGCTACACCTTC
D gene: TRBD2; V gene: TRBV7-8; clone size: .; J gene: TRBJ2-1; CDR3 protein: CASSSSIAGGVLHEQFF; CDR3 DNA: TGTGCCAGCAGCTCATCGATAGCGGGGGGGGTTCTACATGAGCAGTTCTTC
D gene: .; V gene: TRBV19; clone size: .; J gene: TRBJ1-2; CDR3 protein: CASRLLEEKVYTF; CDR3 DNA: TGTGCCAGCCGGCTTTTGGAGGAGAAGGTCTACACCTTC
D gene: TRBD2; V gene: TRBV30; clone size: .; J gene: TRBJ2-1; CDR3 protein: CAPPGLAAASGYNEQFF; CDR3 DNA: TGTGCCCCACCGGGACTAGCGGCGGCGAGTGGCTACAATGAGCAGTTCTTC
D gene: TRBD1; V gene: TRBV6-6; clone size: .; J gene: TRBJ1-3; CDR3 protein: CASSRYGTGTSGNTIYF; CDR3 DNA: TGTGCCAGCAGTCGTTACGGGACAGGAACCTCTGGAAACACCATATATTTT
D gene: .; V gene: TRBV6-5; clone size: .; J gene: TRBJ2-3; CDR3 protein: CASSWVGGGIADTQYF; CDR3 DNA: TGTGCCAGCAGTTGGGTCGGTGGGGGGATCGCAGATACGCAGTATTTT
D gene: TRBD1; V gene: TRBV7-9; clone size: .; J gene: TRBJ1-2; CDR3 protein: CASSRGQGSGYTF; CDR3 DNA: TGTGCCAGCAGCCGGGGACAGGGGAGTGGCTACACCTTC
D gene: TRBD1; V gene: TRBV5-1; clone size: .; J gene: TRBJ1-1; CDR3 protein: CASSQTGMNTEAFF; CDR3 DNA: TGCGCCAGCAGCCAGACAGGGATGAACACTGAAGCTTTCTTT
D gene: .; V gene: TRBV28; clone size: .; J gene: TRBJ2-3; CDR3 protein: CASSSPTGAGPDTQYF; CDR3 DNA: TGTGCCAGCAGTTCTCCAACGGGAGCGGGTCCTGATACGCAGTATTTT
D gene: .; V gene: TRBV7-3; clone size: .; J gene: TRBJ2-3; CDR3 protein: CASSLDRGSTDTQYF; CDR3 DNA: TGTGCCAGCAGCTTAGATAGAGGAAGCACAGATACGCAGTATTTT
D gene: .; V gene: TRBV29-1; clone size: .; J gene: TRBJ1-2; CDR3 protein: CSVEASGVVHYGYTF; CDR3 DNA: TGCAGCGTGGAAGCTTCAGGGGTAGTACACTATGGCTACACCTTC
D gene: TRBD1; V gene: TRBV6-6; clone size: .; J gene: TRBJ2-6; CDR3 protein: CASSPRQGVGSGANVLTF; CDR3 DNA: TGTGCCAGCAGTCCAAGACAGGGGGTGGGCTCTGGGGCCAACGTCCTGACTTTC
D gene: TRBD2; V gene: TRBV6-4; clone size: .; J gene: TRBJ2-3; CDR3 protein: CASSDLAGGTDTQYF; CDR3 DNA: TGTGCCAGCAGTGATCTAGCGGGAGGCACAGATACGCAGTATTTT
D gene: .; V gene: TRBV5-1; clone size: few; J gene: TRBJ1-2; CDR3 protein: CASSLATGDGYTF; CDR3 DNA: TGCGCCAGCAGCTTGGCCACCGGGGATGGCTACACCTTC
D gene: TRBD1; V gene: TRBV7-6; clone size: .; J gene: TRBJ1-2; CDR3 protein: CASSLYYSGGNYGYTF; CDR3 DNA: TGTGCCAGCAGCCTTTATTACTCAGGGGGAAACTATGGCTACACCTTC
D gene: TRBD1; V gene: TRBV5-5; clone size: .; J gene: TRBJ1-1; CDR3 protein: CASSSQGVETEAFF; CDR3 DNA: TGTGCCAGCAGTTCCCAGGGGGTGGAGACTGAAGCTTTCTTT
D gene: .; V gene: TRBV18; clone size: .; J gene: TRBJ1-1; CDR3 protein: CASSPPLASYTEAFF; CDR3 DNA: TGTGCCAGCTCACCACCGTTAGCCAGTTACACTGAAGCTTTCTTT
D gene: TRBD1; V gene: TRBV18; clone size: .; J gene: TRBJ1-2; CDR3 protein: CASSPRDRAPLNYGYTF; CDR3 DNA: TGTGCCAGCTCACCACGGGACAGGGCCCCCCTTAACTATGGCTACACCTTC
D gene: .; V gene: TRBV19; clone size: .; J gene: TRBJ1-5; CDR3 protein: CASSIGGNQPQHF; CDR3 DNA: TGTGCCAGTAGTATCGGGGGGAATCAGCCCCAGCATTTT